Listed below are T cell receptor beta chains from one sample, sequenced in a study of identical twins. TCRdb analysed the 5' RACE reads with MiXCR anew, one entry per CDR3 protein. The table records approximately 1.8 million distinct CDR3 sequences, about 32% of them present only once. The sample comprised cord blood. All receptors come from a newborn girl in good health. Each CDR3 is given with its conserved first and last residue.

J gene,V gene,CDR3 length,CDR3 protein
TRBJ2-1,TRBV11-2,16,CASSLKRERMGNEQFF
TRBJ2-1,TRBV12-3/TRBV12-4,15,CASSLEDREWDEQFF
TRBJ1-4,TRBV21-1,14,CASTSEQGAGKLFF
TRBJ2-7,TRBV5-1,15,CASSLDLAITYEQYF
TRBJ2-1,TRBV20-1,10,CSARAEWQFF
TRBJ1-5,TRBV21-1,10,CATLNQPQHF
TRBJ1-1,TRBV20-1,17,CSARDVKGQTADTEAFF
-,TRBV12-3/TRBV12-4,18,CASSPPNGLAGVNGIQYF
TRBJ1-2,TRBV20-1,15,CSASLSGLANYGYTF
TRBJ2-1,TRBV6-5,16,CASSYSAGAGSNEQFF
-,TRBV20-1,14,CSASPAGDYNKQYF
TRBJ2-1,TRBV7-8,16,CASSLVLLAGVNEQFF
TRBJ1-4,TRBV11-2,11,CASSHTEKLFF
TRBJ2-1,TRBV3-1,15,CASSQGASGRAGQFF
TRBJ2-1,TRBV24-1,14,CATSDPNRDNEQFF
TRBJ1-5,TRBV4-1,15,CASSQVWQGNQPQHF
TRBJ2-3,TRBV12-3/TRBV12-4,13,CASSRRDTDTQYF
TRBJ2-1,TRBV12-3/TRBV12-4,15,CASSTSGRRYNEQFF
TRBJ1-1,TRBV28,11,CASSLGDEAFF
TRBJ2-1,TRBV20-1,15,CSARLFATGRDEQFF
TRBJ1-1,TRBV5-1,14,CASSFTGKDTEAFF
TRBJ2-3,TRBV27,16,CASSQGLWRGVDTQYF
TRBJ1-2,TRBV27,11,CASSPRYGYTF
TRBJ1-1,TRBV4-1,14,CASSQVTGVTEAFF
TRBJ1-1,TRBV7-2,14,CASSLVWRDTEAFF
TRBJ2-7,TRBV11-2,14,CASRNPGLAGEQYF
TRBJ2-5,TRBV13,13,CASSLGTSETQYF
-,TRBV7-2,16,CASSLVGTSAYNEQYF
TRBJ2-2,TRBV10-2,15,CASRRLARRTGELFF
TRBJ1-2,TRBV6-2/TRBV6-3,16,CASSYQLDRLNYGYTF
TRBJ1-1,TRBV2,13,CASTLLGVSMAFF
TRBJ1-2,TRBV27,13,CASSPTGWYGYTF
TRBJ2-1,TRBV10-3,14,CAISGLAGLNEQFF
-,TRBV5-1,16,CASSLNPGQGTYEQYF
TRBJ2-4,TRBV20-1,15,CSARGGAGVKNIQYF
TRBJ2-7,TRBV20-1,13,CSATPTIQYEQYF
TRBJ2-1,TRBV20-1,16,CSVQDLLGGDLNEQFF
TRBJ1-2,TRBV12-3/TRBV12-4,13,CASRPGAGSGYTF
TRBJ1-1,TRBV7-9,16,CASSLGAGGRYTEAFF
TRBJ2-1,TRBV20-1,17,CSARVETGLALSNEQFF
TRBJ2-3,TRBV20-1,13,CSARDTDPSTQYF
TRBJ2-7,TRBV6-2/TRBV6-3,17,CASSFGTHLSGPYEQYF